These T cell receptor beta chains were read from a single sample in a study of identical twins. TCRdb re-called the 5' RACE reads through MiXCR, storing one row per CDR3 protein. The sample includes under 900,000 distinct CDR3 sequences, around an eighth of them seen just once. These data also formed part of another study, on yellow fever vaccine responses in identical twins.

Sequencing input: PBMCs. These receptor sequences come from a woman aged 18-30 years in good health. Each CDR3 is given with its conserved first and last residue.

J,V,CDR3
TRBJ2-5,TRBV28,CASASGSSQETQYF
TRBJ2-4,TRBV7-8,CASSPTSGGATF
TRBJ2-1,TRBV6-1,CASKTGLAGSNEQFF
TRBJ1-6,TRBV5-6,CASSLSTGVSYNSPLHF
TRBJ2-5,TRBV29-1,CSAGAGGGRETQYF
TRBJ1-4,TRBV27,CASSPDTTDNEKLFF
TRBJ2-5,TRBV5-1,CASSLSGGQTGETQYF
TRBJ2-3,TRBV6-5,CASSYYRGVLDTQYF
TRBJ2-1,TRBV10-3,CATSPVSYNEQFF
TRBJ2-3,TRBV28,CASSPGSSDTQYF
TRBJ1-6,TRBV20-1,CSARDFGTENSPLHF
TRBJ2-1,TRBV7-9,CASSYSGGAAHEQFF
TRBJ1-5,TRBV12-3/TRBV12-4,CASSLGRDRYNQPQHF
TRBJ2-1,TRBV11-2,CASSLDRGGGGTYNEQFF
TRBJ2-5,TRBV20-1,CSARSSGGAGLETQYF
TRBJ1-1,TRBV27,CASSRTGTGAMNTEAFF
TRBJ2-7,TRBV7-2,CASSLRGTSTYEQYF
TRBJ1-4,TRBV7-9,CASSVEGRTNEKLFF
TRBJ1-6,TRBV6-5,CASSYSQNRGGNYNSPLHF
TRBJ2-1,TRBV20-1,CSAKTGVYIDEQFF
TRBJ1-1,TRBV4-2,CASSPFGVHTEAFF
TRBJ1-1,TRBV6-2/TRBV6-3,CASSYKGSEAFF
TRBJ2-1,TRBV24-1,CATSTVVDRGPNEQFF
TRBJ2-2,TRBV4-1,CASSRGLAGAANTGELFF
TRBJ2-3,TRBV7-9,CASSTGTGHTDTQYF
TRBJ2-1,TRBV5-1,CASSLATLAGSYNEQFF
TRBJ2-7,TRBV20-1,CSASGTGSSYEQYF
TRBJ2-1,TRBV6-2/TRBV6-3,CASSRHHTTTGENNEQFF
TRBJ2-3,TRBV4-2,CASSQESGDTQYF
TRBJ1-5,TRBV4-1,CASSQRLREDSYQPQHF
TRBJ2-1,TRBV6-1,CASSPGQGGSYNEQFF
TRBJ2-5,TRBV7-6,CASSLSRSETQYF
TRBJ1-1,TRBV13,CASSSRDRAMNTEAFF
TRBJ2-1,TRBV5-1,CASSILGTSGAYNEQFF
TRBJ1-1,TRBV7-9,CASSLDSRVTEAFF
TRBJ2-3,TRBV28,CASSSVGLQGADTQYF